The present TCR beta chain was sequenced within a study of technical replicates of blood from a handful of donors. TCRdb's table, derived via immunoSEQ multiplex PCR, lists solely in-frame clones and lacks some. Among about 76,000 clones listed, approximately 97% were seen once. This clone came up once. V gave up 7 bases and J gave up 3 bases; unmatched junction bases: 12. CDR3 length: 15 amino acids. The V gene's germline CDR1 is MNHNS and CDR2 SASEGT. The genes are TRBV6-1 and TRBJ2-7; 7 nucleotides align to TRBD2. This sequence originates from a human donor in good health. The sample was T cells isolated from PBMCs. CDR3 nucleotides: TGTGCCAGCATCCGGGAGCCGGGAGGTCTCTACGAGCAGTACTTC. Its translation is CASIREPGGLYEQYF.